This TCR beta chain was captured in a study of identical twins (dated by TCRdb to about 2016). Background on the whole study: TCR alpha and beta repertoires from monozygotic twins, unrelated adults of various ages and cord blood were deep-sequenced to test whether fetal clonotypes persist. To rule out contamination, the twin experiments were replicated at different times with different library preparation protocols. What the research found in general, with its limitations: Out-of-frame TCR alpha sequences shared between twins showed an excess of low generation-probability sequences compared with coincidental sharing between unrelated individuals. Excess twin sharing in beta out-of-frame sequences was weaker because fewer shared sequences lowered the signal-to-noise ratio. Invariant T cells such as MAIT and iNKT could partly confound zero-insertion analyses, though diverse VJ usage argued against this for most clonotypes. Fewer insertions were carried by abundant cord blood beta clonotypes; a weaker similar trend was observed in young adult naive repertoires, while no such trend was observed in memory repertoires. Recombination models systematically underestimated out-of-frame TCR alpha sharing in monozygotic twins but agreed with sharing between unrelated individuals. Because the same donors could not be followed over many years, the conclusions relied on cross-sectional statistical analysis.

The library was prepared using 5' RACE. The sequencer listed for this sample is Illumina HiSeq 2000. Template switching added a universal primer binding site, and the final cDNA carried a unique molecular identifier that allowed TCR cDNA molecules to be counted accurately. First-strand cDNA for TCR alpha and beta chains was synthesized from specific primers in the conserved constant-segment region. Each cDNA library was double barcoded, with a SMART-Mk sample barcode plus Illumina barcodes, to control for contamination. TruSeq adapter sequences along with Illumina sample barcodes were introduced in two successive PCR steps. The Illumina HiSeq platform was used with custom primers to sequence TCR alpha and beta cDNA libraries. The authors' pipeline ran thus. MiGEC was used to process raw reads and extract unique molecular identifiers, and MiXCR was used to find CDR3 positions. For each individual, recombination models were inferred using an EM algorithm with the repgenHMM and IGoR tools. Shared clonotypes were analyzed with the tcR package in R, and sharing was normalized by the product of cloneset sizes. Out-of-frame nonproductive sequences were analyzed to study raw recombination free of thymic and clonal selection effects. TCRdb itself trimmed the public reads at Q25 with fastp, ran MiXCR and retained productive beta chains. Entries are consolidated by CDR3 protein sequence, retaining the most common genes and DNA. The V and J calls follow TCRdb's processing rather than the paper's. The sample includes around 570,000 distinct CDR3 sequences, with over 8.5% observed a single time. The top ten constitute approximately 3% of the sample.

About this clonotype: Its recognized antigen is unknown. No base quality information exists; no much larger clone differs at one position.

Reading the germline V gene gives CDR1 SGHVS and CDR2 FQNEAQ. V and J are trimmed by 1 base and 4 bases, and the gene matches miss 4 bases of the junction. Including cysteine and phenylalanine, the CDR3 has 15 amino acids. Only the CDR3 region is kept as DNA, spanning 45 bases read in frame from base 1. Every donor was a healthy Caucasian. Three pairs of female monozygotic twins, all aged 18 to 29 years, were included in the twin cohort. RNA for TCR libraries was isolated from peripheral blood mononuclear cells. These data also featured in a second study, about yellow fever vaccine responses in identical twins. According to the second study: The authors reported that the T cell response to vaccination in identical twins appeared partly convergent and partly personalized. In identical twins, the study followed T cell clones that responded to the vaccine with precision.

This receptor was obtained from a woman under 30 in good health. This sequence uses TRBV7-8 and TRBJ2-7; TRBD1 lines up with 10 middle nucleotides. Specimen: PBMCs. At the DNA level, the sequence is TGTGCCAGCAGCTTAGGGGGACAGGGGCCTTACGAGCAGTACTTC. This codes for CASSLGGQGPYEQYF. When the CDR3 is completed using the reference TRBV7-8 and TRBJ2-7 genes on either side, the full variable domain is GAGVSQSPRYKVAKRGQDVALRCDPISGHVSLFWYQQALGQGPEFLTYFQNEAQLDKSGLPSDRFFAERPEGSVSTLKIQRTQQEDSAVYLCASSLGGQGPYEQYFGPGTRLTVT.